One sample yielded the 5 T cell receptor beta chains listed below, sequenced in a study of identical twins. TCRdb reanalysed the 5' RACE reads using MiXCR and keeps one entry per CDR3 protein. The table lists 1.5 million to 2 million distinct CDR3 sequences, 32% of them singletons. The specimen sequenced was cord blood. The receptor source for this set is a newborn girl in good health.

The J gene is TRBJ2-3, the V gene TRBV9; D not certain. In germline, CDR1 is SGDLS, CDR2 YYNGEE. V was pared by 0 bases and J by 4 bases, with 9 bases between. This CDR3 is 14 amino acids long. The CDR3 bases are TGTGCCAGCAGCGTAGTATCGGCCCCAGATACGCAGTATTTT. Its translation is CASSVVSAPDTQYF. The full variable domain, in which reference TRBV9 and TRBJ2-3 provide the parts outside the CDR3, is DSGVTQTPKHLITATGQRVTLRCSPRSGDLSVYWYQQSLDQGLQFLIQYYNGEERAKGNILERFSAQQFPDLHSELNLSSLELGDSALYFCASSVVSAPDTQYFGPGTRLTVL.

This chain links TRBV29-1 with TRBJ2-5; D is possibly TRBD1 or TRBD2 (5 bases each). The CDR3 spans 13 residues. Trimming left V 7 bases short and J 1 base short, with 13 bases between. Germline loops: CDR1 SQVTM, CDR2 ANQGSEA. The CDR3 protein is CSANPGAQETQYF. For the CDR3, the DNA is TGCAGCGCAAACCCCGGGGCCCAAGAGACCCAGTACTTC. Combining the CDR3 with reference TRBV29-1 and TRBJ2-5 gives the whole variable domain SAVISQKPSRDICQRGTSLTIQCQVDSQVTMMFWYRQQPGQSLTLIATANQGSEATYESGFVIDKFPISRPNLTFSTLTVSNMSPEDSSIYLCSANPGAQETQYFGPGTRLLVL.

The chain recombines TRBV30 with TRBJ2-1; the D gene is possibly TRBD1 (5 bases). CDR3 size: 12 residues. Germline V gene sequence: CDR1 GTSNPN, CDR2 SVGIG (reference sequence). The V gene lost 0 bases and the J gene lost 8 bases, with 8 bases spanning the gap. CDR3 bases: TGTGCCTGGAGTGTAGGGGCCCATGAGCAGTTCTTC. The encoded protein is CAWSVGAHEQFF.

This sequence joins TRBV20-1 and TRBJ2-5, with D perhaps TRBD1 (5 bases). V was clipped by 6 bases and J by 11 bases, with 25 bases between them. The CDR3 loop spans 14 amino acids. The germline gives CDR1 DFQATT, CDR2 SNEGSKA (reference sequence). As DNA, the CDR3 is TGCAGTGCCACACTACGAAGGGGTATAAATGAGCAGTACTTC. Its translation: CSATLRRGINEQYF.

The genes are TRBV28 and TRBJ2-5; 10 nucleotides align to TRBD2. CDR1 is MDHEN, CDR2 SYDVKM, per germline. Unmatched junction bases numbered 20, after V lost 5 bases and J lost 11 bases. The CDR3 contains 17 residues. In nucleotides, the CDR3 is TGTGCCAGCAGTCCCAGCCGAGGACTAGCGGAATACAATGAGCAGTACTTC. This encodes CASSPSRGLAEYNEQYF.